The 32 T cell receptor beta chains presented below share a single source sample, sequenced in a study of blood T cell repertoires in COVID-19. The assay was immunoSEQ multiplex PCR, and TCRdb's table has in-frame clones only and misses some. Of 50,000 to 65,000 clones listed, 91% are singletons. The sequenced sample consisted of peripheral blood. Receptors originate from a man between 50 and 59 years old with acute or convalescent COVID-19.

The V gene is TRBV27, the J gene TRBJ1-5; TRBD1 aligns across 7 bases. The length of the CDR3 is 15 residues. Germline CDR1 reads MNHEY; CDR2 reads SMNVEV (reference sequence). With V trimmed by 2 bases and J by 0 bases, 1 base remained unmatched. The CDR3 sequence: CASSLRGLSNQPQHF. In DNA form, the CDR3 reads TGTGCCAGCAGTTTAAGGGGGCTTAGCAATCAGCCCCAGCATTTT.

The chain uses TRBV27 and TRBJ1-4; no reliable D call. Trimming left V 5 bases short and J 8 bases short, with 12 bases between. There are 13 residues in the CDR3. CDR1 MNHEY and CDR2 SMNVEV come from the germline V gene (reference sequence). CDR3 residues: CASSREVREKLFF. For the CDR3, the DNA is TGTGCCAGCAGTAGGGAGGTGAGGGAAAAACTGTTTTTT.

The chain links TRBV6-1 to TRBJ2-2, with D maybe TRBD2 (7 bases). CDR1 and CDR2 from the germline V gene are MNHNS and SASEGT. The CDR3 loop spans 15 amino acids. V lost 0 bases and J lost 6, with 11 bases in between. This CDR3 reads CASSEAGGAAGELFF. The DNA of the CDR3 is TGTGCCAGCAGTGAAGCGGGGGGGGCGGCCGGGGAGCTGTTTTTT.

The chain carries TRBV2 and TRBJ2-1, with TRBD2 identical over 9 bases. CDR1 and CDR2 (germline): SNHLY, FYNNEI. The CDR3 loop spans 15 amino acids. Trimming at V came to 0 bases and at J to 9 bases, leaving 6 bases not matched to a gene. CDR3 nucleotides: TGTGCCAGCAGTGAAGCTAGCGGGGGTCGAATTGAGCAGTTCTTC. It is translated as CASSEASGGRIEQFF. Based on the CDR3 plus reference TRBV2 and TRBJ2-1, the full variable domain is EPEVTQTPSHQVTQMGQEVILRCVPISNHLYFYWYRQILGQKVEFLVSFYNNEISEKSEIFDDQFSVERPDGSNFTLKIRSTKLEDSAMYFCASSEASGGRIEQFFGPGTRLTVL.

The chain uses TRBV2 and TRBJ2-7; 9 nucleotides align to TRBD1. The length of the CDR3 is 13 residues. The V gene's germline CDR1 is SNHLY and CDR2 FYNNEI. The V gene end was trimmed by 4 bases and the J gene end by 7 bases; junction bases not matched to a gene: 5. CDR3 region: CASSGQGDTEQYF. The CDR3 region has the DNA TGTGCCAGCAGTGGACAGGGGGATACTGAGCAGTACTTC.

V gene TRBV28 combines with J gene TRBJ1-5; D gene uncertain. The germline CDR1 and CDR2 sequences are MDHEN and SYDVKM. The CDR3 extends over 12 amino acids. Trimming removed 6 bases at V and 5 bases at J, with 8 bases between. CDR3 bases: TGTGCCAGCAGCCTAGGCCATCAGCCCCAGCATTTT. This translates into CASSLGHQPQHF. The whole variable domain, filled in from reference TRBV28 and TRBJ1-5, reads DVKVTQSSRYLVKRTGEKVFLECVQDMDHENMFWYRQDPGLGLRLIYFSYDVKMKEKGDIPEGYSVSREKKERFSLILESASTNQTSMYLCASSLGHQPQHFGDGTRLSIL.

V is TRBV18 and J is TRBJ2-1, with a weak D call TRBD1 (5 bases). The CDR3 is 16 residues long. The V and J ends lost 3 bases and 1 base respectively, with 13 bases between them. Germline V gene data show CDR1 as KGHSH and CDR2 as LQKENI. CDR3 in amino acids: CASSPGGAVSYNEQFF. In DNA form, the CDR3 reads TGTGCCAGCTCACCGGGTGGGGCGGTTTCCTACAATGAGCAGTTCTTC.

This rearrangement joins TRBV5-1 to TRBJ1-4, with 8 bases identical to TRBD1. Germline lookup yields CDR1 SGHRS and CDR2 YFSETQ. Unmatched junction bases numbered 5, after V lost 3 bases and J lost 4 bases. There are 15 residues in the CDR3. The CDR3 reads CASSWGQDFNEKLFF. The CDR3 bases are TGCGCCAGCAGCTGGGGACAGGACTTTAATGAAAAACTGTTTTTT.

J is TRBJ2-7 and V is TRBV2; 7 bases map to TRBD2. Germline V gene data show CDR1 as SNHLY and CDR2 as FYNNEI. This CDR3 contains 14 residues. V lost 5 bases, J lost 4 bases, and 8 bases stayed unmatched. The CDR3 region is CASSSQGGHYEQYF. CDR3 bases: TGTGCCAGCAGTTCTCAGGGAGGGCATTACGAGCAGTACTTC.

The genes are TRBV7-3 and TRBJ2-3; D remains ambiguous. The V gene's germline CDR1 is SGHTA and CDR2 FQGTGA. The CDR3 covers 14 residues. V lost 3 bases to trimming and J lost 1 base, with 8 bases between them. The CDR3 is CASSLSTGTDTQYF. The CDR3 DNA reads as TGTGCCAGCAGCTTGTCAACTGGCACAGATACGCAGTATTTT.

In its sample, this clone was seen a few times. V gene TRBV11-2 combines with J gene TRBJ2-3; D gene unclear. Germline V gene sequence: CDR1 SGHAT, CDR2 FQNNGV. CDR3 size: 14 residues. V gave up 2 bases and J gave up 0 bases, with 6 bases separating them. The CDR3 DNA follows: TGTGCCAGCAGCTTAAGCATTAGCACAGATACGCAGTATTTT. It yields the protein CASSLSISTDTQYF.

The CDR3 coding sequence is TGTGCCAGCATCCAGCACACGAACAGGGGGAGGGGATATGGCTACACCTTC. Its protein is CASIQHTNRGRGYGYTF. The chain is built from TRBV21-1 and TRBJ1-2; the D segment call TRBD1 is taken from the table without a DNA check. TRBV21-1 is a listed pseudogene. This CDR3 spans 17 amino acids.

This chain joins TRBV10-3 and TRBJ1-5; 8 positions agree with TRBD1. Per germline, CDR1 ENHRY and CDR2 SYGVKD. Trimming took 10 bases from V and 2 from J; bases not matched to a gene: 4. The CDR3 contains 13 residues. The CDR3 region is CATSQGGNQPQHF. The CDR3 DNA follows: TGTGCCACCTCACAGGGGGGCAATCAGCCCCAGCATTTT.

The chain uses TRBV3-1 (or the pseudogene TRBV3-2) and TRBJ1-5, with a possible D match to TRBD1 (6 bases). CDR3 size: 14 residues. V was pared by 6 bases and J by 3 bases, with 12 bases between. Germline lookup yields CDR1 LGHDT and CDR2 YNNKEL (reference sequence). The CDR3 protein is CASSTRGYNQPQHF. The DNA of the CDR3 is TGTGCCAGCAGTACCAGGGGATACAATCAGCCCCAGCATTTT.

This clone was seen a single time. The V and J genes are TRBV11-3 and TRBJ2-3; 9 bases are shared with TRBD2. With 3 bases clipped from V and 5 bases from J, the junction kept 15 bases outside the gene matches. In germline, CDR1 is SGHNT, CDR2 YENEEA. This CDR3 is 18 amino acids long. CDR3 in DNA: TGTGCCAGCAGCTTCGGAGTAGCGGGGGATCCGGGAAGAGATACGCAGTATTTT. It encodes CASSFGVAGDPGRDTQYF.

The rearrangement joins TRBV6-1 to TRBJ1-6; possibly TRBD1 for D (5 bases). Germline assignment: CDR1 MNHNS and CDR2 SASEGT. The V end was cut by 3 bases, the J end by 11 bases, with 11 bases between. The CDR3 has 13 residues. The CDR3 is CASSDRDVTPLHF. The CDR3 DNA follows: TGTGCCAGCAGTGACAGGGATGTAACACCCCTCCACTTT.

The chain couples TRBV9 to TRBJ1-1; 7 nucleotides match TRBD1. V shed 7 bases and J 1 base; nucleotides not matched to a gene: 7. In germline, CDR1 is SGDLS, CDR2 YYNGEE. The CDR3 contains 14 residues. CDR3 sequence reads: CASCGTDSNTEAFF. CDR3 bases: TGTGCCAGCTGTGGGACAGACTCGAACACTGAAGCTTTCTTT. The full variable domain, with the rest looked up from reference TRBV9 and TRBJ1-1, is DSGVTQTPKHLITATGQRVTLRCSPRSGDLSVYWYQQSLDQGLQFLIQYYNGEERAKGNILERFSAQQFPDLHSELNLSSLELGDSALYFCASCGTDSNTEAFFGQGTRLTVV.

This sequence joins TRBV10-3 and TRBJ1-3; possible D gene TRBD1, 5 bases. The CDR3 extends over 15 amino acids. Germline CDR1 and CDR2: ENHRY and SYGVKD. Trimming stripped 6 bases from V and 0 bases from J, with 12 bases between. The CDR3 DNA reads TGTGCCATCAGCCGACAGTTTAGCTCTGGAAACACCATATATTTT. This codes for CAISRQFSSGNTIYF.

The genes are TRBV12-3 or TRBV12-4 and TRBJ2-3, with 11 nucleotides matching TRBD2. The CDR3 is 12 amino acids. CDR3 in DNA: TGTGTTAGCGGGGGGGCCAGCCATACGCAGTATTTT. Its translation is CVSGGASHTQYF.

The chain couples TRBV12-3 or TRBV12-4 to TRBJ2-5, with TRBD1 as a possible D gene (6 bases). With 6 bases removed from V and 4 bases from J, the gap between germline ends came to 9 bases. This CDR3 comprises 12 residues. The CDR3 sequence: CASRLRGETQYF. DNA of the CDR3: TGTGCCAGCAGGCTCAGGGGAGAGACCCAGTACTTC.

This chain links TRBV12-3 or TRBV12-4 with TRBJ1-2; 7 nucleotides agree with TRBD1. This CDR3 region has 12 residues. Losses at the gene ends were 6 bases for V and 5 bases for J; bases not matched to a gene: 3. CDR3 amino acids: CASSQTGYGYTF. DNA for the CDR3: TGTGCCAGCAGCCAGACAGGGTATGGCTACACCTTC.

This clone was seen only a few times. The J gene is TRBJ2-5, the V gene TRBV2; 7 nucleotides agree with TRBD1. The CDR3 runs to 15 residues. The germline gives CDR1 SNHLY, CDR2 FYNNEI. Trimming cost V 8 bases and J 5 bases; bases outside gene matches: 14. The CDR3 sequence is CASSGQEGDTETQYF. The DNA for the CDR3 is TGTGCCAGCTCAGGACAGGAAGGGGATACGGAGACCCAGTACTTC.

This CDR3 is CASSEQAGHTGELFF. The CDR3 nucleotides are TGTGCCAGCAGTGAACAAGCGGGACACACCGGGGAGCTGTTTTTT. The rearrangement links TRBV6-1 to TRBJ2-2; TRBD2 aligns across 7 bases. The length of the CDR3 is 15 residues. The germline V gene encodes CDR1 MNHNS and CDR2 SASEGT. The trim removed 2 bases at V and 3 bases at J, leaving 3 bases unmatched.

The J gene is TRBJ2-3, the V gene TRBV6-2 or TRBV6-3; 7 bases line up with TRBD1. Trimming removed 1 base from V and 2 bases from J; junction bases left unmatched: 9. The germline gives CDR1 MNHEY, CDR2 SVGEGT. CDR3 length: 17 amino acids. CDR3 sequence (DNA): TGTGCCAGCAGTTACTTACCGGGACAGACAAACACAGATACGCAGTATTTT. Amino acid sequence: CASSYLPGQTNTDTQYF.

The chain recombines TRBV30 with TRBJ2-1; tentative D call: TRBD2 (6 bases). Germline values: CDR1 GTSNPN, CDR2 SVGIG (reference sequence). The CDR3 contains 13 residues. V lost 0 bases and J lost 10, with 13 bases in between. The CDR3 protein is CAWSVLGGGEQFF. For the CDR3, the DNA is TGTGCCTGGAGTGTACTGGGGGGTGGAGAGCAGTTCTTC.

This sequence joins TRBV25-1 and TRBJ2-7; weak D call: TRBD2 (5 bases). The V end was cut by 2 bases, the J end by 2 bases, with 10 bases between. This CDR3 contains 14 residues. CDR1 MGHDK and CDR2 SYGVNS come from the germline V gene. The CDR3 bases are TGTGCCAGCAGTGAACAAGCGGCTACCTACGAGCAGTACTTC. Residues: CASSEQAATYEQYF.

This rearrangement joins TRBV18 to TRBJ2-1, with a weak D call TRBD1 (6 bases). The germline CDR1 and CDR2 sequences are KGHSH and LQKENI. Trimming took 0 bases from V and 9 from J, leaving 9 bases between them. CDR3 length equals 13 residues. CDR3 DNA: TGTGCCAGCTCACCACCGGTGACAGGTGAGCAGTTCTTC. This gives the protein CASSPPVTGEQFF.

The chain employs TRBV5-1 and TRBJ2-2; 8 nucleotides align to TRBD1. Germline values: CDR1 SGHRS, CDR2 YFSETQ. This CDR3 contains 18 residues. The V segment lost 2 bases and the J segment 2 bases; nucleotides outside the gene matches: 11. The CDR3 region is CASSFRSGGVSNTGELFF. CDR3 bases: TGCGCCAGCAGCTTTCGCTCAGGGGGCGTTAGCAACACCGGGGAGCTGTTTTTT.

The rearrangement links TRBV28 to TRBJ1-4; tentatively, D is TRBD1 (6 bases). V was pared by 5 bases and J by 5 bases, with 15 bases between. The length of the CDR3 is 15 residues. Germline CDR1 reads MDHEN; CDR2 reads SYDVKM. CDR3 in DNA: TGTGCCAGCAGTCCAGGGGCTTCAGGAAATGAAAAACTGTTTTTT. It codes for CASSPGASGNEKLFF.

This clone was counted a single time. The rearrangement joins TRBV2 to TRBJ1-4; D not resolved. The CDR3 loop spans 15 amino acids. V lost 3 bases to trimming and J lost 8 bases, with 16 bases between them. The germline V gene has CDR1 SNHLY and CDR2 FYNNEI. In nucleotides, the CDR3 is TGTGCCAGCAGTGATGACGGTCTTCGCGGGGAAAAACTGTTTTTT. Its translation: CASSDDGLRGEKLFF. The entire variable domain, with the rest obtained from reference TRBV2 and TRBJ1-4, is as follows: EPEVTQTPSHQVTQMGQEVILRCVPISNHLYFYWYRQILGQKVEFLVSFYNNEISEKSEIFDDQFSVERPDGSNFTLKIRSTKLEDSAMYFCASSDDGLRGEKLFFGSGTQLSVL.

This chain links TRBV7-9 with TRBJ1-1, with D perhaps matching TRBD1 (5 bases). V lost 3 bases and J lost 4, with 12 bases in between. The CDR3 has 14 residues. In germline, CDR1 is SEHNR, CDR2 FQNEAQ (reference sequence). Written as DNA, the CDR3 is TGTGCCAGCAGCTTTCAAGGAAGGGGCACTGAAGCTTTCTTT. The encoded protein is CASSFQGRGTEAFF.

CDR3: CASSFQGLSYGYTF. The DNA for the CDR3 is TGTGCCAGCAGCTTTCAGGGATTATCCTATGGCTACACCTTC. The V call is TRBV5-4, the J call TRBJ1-2; perhaps TRBD1 as D (5 bases). The ends were cut back, 2 bases at V and 4 bases at J, with 12 bases in the middle. CDR3 length: 14 amino acids. Germline-derived CDR1 and CDR2 are SGHNT and YYREEE (reference sequence).